This T cell receptor (beta chain) was sequenced for a study of T cell responses to AZD1222 COVID-19 vaccine (dated by TCRdb to the early 2020s). Regarding the study in general: TCR sequencing covered about 230 trial participants: 207 given two doses of AZD1222 and approximately 25 given two doses of MenACWY control vaccine. Enrollment into the trials was organized by age into subgroups of 18-55, 56-69 and 70-plus years, and those subgroups contained about 160, 30 and 59 TCR-sequenced participants, respectively.

What this sample's time point label stands for: about 28 days (+/-7) after the second vaccine dose. AZD1222 recipients given second doses at about 4 weeks or at about 12 weeks were pooled, since spike-specific TCR depth and breadth were not found to differ between the two schedules. Samples from vaccinated people were obtained from the UK trials COV001 and COV002, which included a single-blind randomized controlled phase 2/3 trial of AZD1222 (ChAdOx1 nCoV-19) in healthy adults. Trial participant PBMC samples were collected at day 0 and day 28 after the second dose for TCRbeta chain sequencing. V loses 3 bases at its end and J loses 5 bases; junction bases beyond the gene matches: 4. The CDR3 sequence holds 14 residues, the cysteine and phenylalanine included. The kept DNA is CDR3 alone, 42 bases in frame from the first base. Taken from the germline V gene (reference sequence), the CDR1 and CDR2 loops are SEHNR and FQNEAQ.

The CDR3 regions of human TCRbeta chains were analyzed by immunosequencing. Per the source publication's procedure: Repertoire TCRs were matched against a reference library of SARS-CoV-2-specific TCRs generated with the MIRA antigen-specificity platform. Breadth was defined as the fraction of unique TCRs that were SARS-CoV-2-associated. Depth was defined as the fraction of total T cells that were SARS-CoV-2-associated. Using the MIRA data, every spike-specific TCR was mapped to the spike region that the TCR reacted to and assigned to either a CD4 or a CD8 class. Log10-transformed breadth and depth values were compared by one-way ANOVA with Sidak's multiple comparisons tests. TCRdb provides this immuneACCESS table in a form limited to in-frame rearrangements. Some clones are lacking; in checked studies, under half of them reflect an unresolved V gene, and why the rest are absent is not known. D and trimming come from the DNA, and the V and J calls and clone size come from that table. Within this sample are tens of thousands of clones, with nearly 90% of them counted one time only. The biggest ten clones account for about a tenth of the sample.

What the study reported, not specific to this receptor: The vaccine-associated CD4 TCRs covered the entire spike protein, and the dominant responses fell in regions 160-218 and 743-854. After two AZD1222 doses, spike-specific TCR breadth and depth were significantly higher than at day 0 and than in MenACWY recipients. Conclusions about previously exposed vaccinees are limited because only six or seven AZD1222 recipients were SARS-CoV-2 seropositive at baseline. Nearly half of unique spike-specific TCRs reportedly recognized epitopes outside regions mutated in the B.1.351 and B.1.1.7 variants. In the small 56-69-year group, the increase in depth fell short of significance, most likely because of low power. Because no day 14 peak-response samples were available, repertoires were characterized only after the peak T cell response. Participants were mostly white British, with more females than males. The authors suggested clonal diversity may have been underestimated.

As for this clone: No antigen is known for it. Per-base quality was not reported, and no clone a single base away is much larger than it.

The sample was peripheral blood, taken 28 days after the second AZD1222 dose. The sequence was collected from an adult who received the AZD1222 COVID-19 vaccine. The chain employs TRBV7-9 and TRBJ2-5; TRBD2 lines up with 9 middle nucleotides. The CDR3 region reads CASSLRGGPETQYF. The DNA sequence is as follows: TGTGCCAGCAGCTTGCGGGGGGGCCCCGAGACCCAGTACTTC.